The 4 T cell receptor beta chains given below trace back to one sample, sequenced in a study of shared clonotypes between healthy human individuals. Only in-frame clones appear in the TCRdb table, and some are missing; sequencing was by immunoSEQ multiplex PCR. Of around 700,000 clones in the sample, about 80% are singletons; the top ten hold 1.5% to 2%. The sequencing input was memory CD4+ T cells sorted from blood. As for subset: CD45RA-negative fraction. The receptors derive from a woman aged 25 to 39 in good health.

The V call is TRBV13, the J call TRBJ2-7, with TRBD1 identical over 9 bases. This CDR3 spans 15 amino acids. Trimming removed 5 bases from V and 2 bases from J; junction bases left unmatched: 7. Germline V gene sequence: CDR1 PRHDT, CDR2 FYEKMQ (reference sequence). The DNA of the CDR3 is TGTGCCAGCAGCGCCGCCGGGACAGGGACCTACGAGCAGTACTTC. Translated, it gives CASSAAGTGTYEQYF.

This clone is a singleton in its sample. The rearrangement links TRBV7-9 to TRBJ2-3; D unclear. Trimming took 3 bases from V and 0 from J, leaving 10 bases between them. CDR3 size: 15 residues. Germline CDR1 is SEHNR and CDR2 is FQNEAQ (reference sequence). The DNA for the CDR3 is TGTGCCAGCAGCTTTGGGCAGATGAGCACAGATACGCAGTATTTT. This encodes CASSFGQMSTDTQYF.

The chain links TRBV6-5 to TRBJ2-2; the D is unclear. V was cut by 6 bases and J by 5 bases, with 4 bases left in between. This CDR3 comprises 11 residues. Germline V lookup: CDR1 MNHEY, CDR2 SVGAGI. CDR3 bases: TGTGCCAGCAGACAGACCGGGGAGCTGTTTTTT. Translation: CASRQTGELFF.

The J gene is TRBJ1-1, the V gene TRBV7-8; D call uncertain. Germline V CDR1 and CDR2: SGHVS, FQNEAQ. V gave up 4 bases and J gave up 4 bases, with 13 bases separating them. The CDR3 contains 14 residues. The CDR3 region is CASSSRAEATEAFF. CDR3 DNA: TGTGCCAGCAGCTCTAGGGCTGAGGCCACTGAAGCTTTCTTT.